These T cell receptor beta chains were read from a single sample in a study of T cells and Merkel cell carcinoma outcomes. Profiled with immunoSEQ multiplex PCR; TCRdb holds only in-frame clones, not every one. This sample carries thousands of clones, around 92% of them seen once, and the ten largest clones take approximately 1.6%. The sequenced sample consisted of tumor tissue from Merkel cell carcinoma. The receptors here all came from a human donor with Merkel cell carcinoma. Each CDR3 is given with its conserved first and last residue. Fields, in order: D gene, clone size, J gene, V gene, CDR3 DNA, CDR3 protein. A D gene is named only where the DNA matches it firmly. Only some rows state a clone size, as once, few, many or a class for expanded clones.

.	.	TRBJ2-3	TRBV9	TGTGCCAGCAGCGCGTTAGCGGACACAGATACGCAGTATTTT	CASSALADTDTQYF
.	.	TRBJ2-5	TRBV5-1	TGCGCCAGCAGCTTGTCAGGGGAAGTAGAGACCCAGTACTTC	CASSLSGEVETQYF
TRBD2	.	TRBJ2-7	TRBV5-4	TGTGCCAGCAGCTTGGGTCCGGGACTAGCGTCCTACGAGCAGTACTTC	CASSLGPGLASYEQYF
.	.	TRBJ1-2	TRBV5-1	TGCGCCAGCAGCTGGAGGCCGGAAGCTACTAACTATGGCTACACCTTC	CASSWRPEATNYGYTF
.	.	TRBJ1-1	TRBV10-2	TGCGCCAGCTGGCACGTGAGGGAGGGGGCTTTCTTT	CASWHVREGAFF
.	.	TRBJ1-1	TRBV25-1	TGTGCCAGCAGTGGTACAGGGCGGGGGACTGAAGCTTTCTTT	CASSGTGRGTEAFF
.	.	TRBJ1-1	TRBV6-6	TGTGCCAGCAGTTCGAACATCCAAGAAGCTTTCTTT	CASSSNIQEAFF
.	once	TRBJ2-4	TRBV12-2	TGTGCAAGTCGCTTACGGGGACTAGCGGGAGGGGGGACCAAAAACATTCAGTACTTC	CASRLRGLAGGGTKNIQYF
.	once	TRBJ2-1	TRBV9	TGTGCCAGCAGCGCCCACAATTACAGGGTATACAATGAGCAGTTCTTC	CASSAHNYRVYNEQFF
.	.	TRBJ1-5	TRBV4-1	TGCGCCAGCAGCCAACTTCTGGGGCGGGAATTTAGCAATCAGCCCCAGCATTTT	CASSQLLGREFSNQPQHF
TRBD1	.	TRBJ2-2	TRBV18	TGTGCCAGCTCATCGAGGACAGGTTTGAACGCCGGGGAGCTGTTTTTT	CASSSRTGLNAGELFF
.	.	TRBJ1-2	TRBV6-6	TGTGCCAGCAGTACCGGAAGCCCTCCTGATGGCTACACCTTC	CASSTGSPPDGYTF
TRBD1	.	TRBJ1-1	TRBV5-6	TGTGCCAGCAGCTCCGACAGGGGCACTGAAGCTTTCTTT	CASSSDRGTEAFF
.	.	TRBJ2-7	TRBV10-3	TGTGCCATCAGTGAGGGGGTAGTAAGCGAGCAGTACTTC	CAISEGVVSEQYF
TRBD1	.	TRBJ2-3	TRBV15	TGTGCCACCAGCAAGCGACAGGGAGCAGATACGCAGTATTTT	CATSKRQGADTQYF
TRBD1	.	TRBJ2-1	TRBV6-6	TGTGCCAGCAGGTCGACAGGGAGCTCCTACAATGAGCAGTTCTTC	CASRSTGSSYNEQFF
.	.	TRBJ2-7	TRBV28	TGTGCCAGCAGTTTGATTAGGGGTGGGCAGTACTTC	CASSLIRGGQYF
TRBD2	once	TRBJ2-1	TRBV6-5	TGTGCCAGCAGTCCCCTAGCGGGCCTCAACAATGAGCAGTTCTTC	CASSPLAGLNNEQFF
TRBD1	once	TRBJ2-1	TRBV27	TGTGCCAGCAGTCCACGACAGGGTTGGGATGAGCAGTTCTTC	CASSPRQGWDEQFF
.	.	TRBJ2-7	TRBV4-3	TGCGCCAGCAGCCAAGATCGGTGGGACGAGCAGTACTTC	CASSQDRWDEQYF
.	.	TRBJ2-7	TRBV2	TGTGCCAGCAGAGCCCTGACAGGCTTCTCCTACGAGCAGTACTTC	CASRALTGFSYEQYF
.	.	TRBJ1-1	TRBV18	TGTGCCAGCTCACCACTGGGGAAGAACACTGAAGCTTTCTTT	CASSPLGKNTEAFF
.	.	TRBJ1-2	TRBV7-9	TGTGCCAGCAGCCGCAGTGGCGGCTACACCTTC	CASSRSGGYTF
.	.	TRBJ1-1	TRBV6-5	TGTGCCAGCCGAGCCGGGTCGAACACTGAAGCTTTCTTT	CASRAGSNTEAFF
.	.	TRBJ2-2	TRBV19	TGTGCCAGTAGTATGTGGGGCGGGGAGCTGTTTTTT	CASSMWGGELFF
.	.	TRBJ2-1	TRBV10-3	TGTGCCATCAGTGGGACAGACCACTACAATGAGCAGTTCTTC	CAISGTDHYNEQFF
.	.	TRBJ1-4	TRBV7-8	TGTGCCAGCAGCTTTCAAAGAACAAATAAAGGGGTTGAAAAACTGTTTTTT	CASSFQRTNKGVEKLFF
TRBD1	.	TRBJ1-1	TRBV10-3	TGTGCTATCAGTGAGTCCGCTACACAGGGGGGAACTGAAGCTTTCTTT	CAISESATQGGTEAFF
.	.	TRBJ2-7	TRBV5-6	TGTGCCAGCAGCTTTCGGGGTTTTAGAGTGGGAGGCTCCTACGAGCAGTACTTC	CASSFRGFRVGGSYEQYF
TRBD2	.	TRBJ2-1	TRBV15	TGTGCCACCTCGGGAGGGCGGGGGCTATACAATGAGCAGTTCTTC	CATSGGRGLYNEQFF
.	.	TRBJ2-2	TRBV5-5	TGTGCCAGCAGCTTGAATCCGAACACCGGGGAGCTGTTTTTT	CASSLNPNTGELFF
.	.	TRBJ2-3	TRBV6-5	TGTGCCAGTTACAGGGTACCAGATACGCAGTATTTT	CASYRVPDTQYF
.	.	TRBJ2-1	TRBV18	TGTGCCAGCTCACCACCCAGTAGCTCCTACAATGAGCAGTTCTTC	CASSPPSSSYNEQFF
TRBD2	.	TRBJ2-7	TRBV19	TGTGCCAGTAGAAATAGCGGGAGTGGCTACGAGCAGTACTTC	CASRNSGSGYEQYF
.	.	TRBJ2-5	TRBV6-1	TGTGCCAGCATGGGCGTTCCAGAGACCCAGTACTTC	CASMGVPETQYF
.	.	TRBJ2-7	TRBV5-1	.	CASSLVAGGSYEQYF
.	.	TRBJ1-2	TRBV29-1	TGCAGCGTTGACACGGTCGAGGGAAGCTACACCTTC	CSVDTVEGSYTF
.	.	TRBJ2-3	TRBV4-2	TGTGCCAGCAGCCAACGACCCGGGGATACGCAGTATTTT	CASSQRPGDTQYF
.	once	TRBJ1-3	TRBV7-2	TGTGCCAGCAGCTTAGGAGACAGCCCTGGAAACACCATATATTTT	CASSLGDSPGNTIYF
.	.	TRBJ1-1	TRBV9	TGTGCCAGCAATCGCGGGGGGAACACTGAAGCTTTCTTT	CASNRGGNTEAFF
TRBD1	.	TRBJ2-5	TRBV5-1	TGCGCCAGCAGCTTTACAGGGGATTTTCAAGAGACCCAGTACTTC	CASSFTGDFQETQYF
TRBD1	.	TRBJ1-1	TRBV19	TGTGCCAGTAGGGCAGGGGGCATGAACACTGAAGCTTTCTTT	CASRAGGMNTEAFF
.	.	TRBJ2-1	TRBV7-2	TGTGCCAGCAGCTTAAGGCAGGGCCATTACAATGAGCAGTTCTTC	CASSLRQGHYNEQFF
TRBD2	once	TRBJ2-3	TRBV7-9	TGTGCCAGCAGCTGGGGACTAGCGGTCACAGATACGCAGTATTTT	CASSWGLAVTDTQYF
.	.	TRBJ1-4	TRBV7-9	TGTGCCAGCAGCCGCGGGGCGGGTTCTGACGAAAAACTGTTTTTT	CASSRGAGSDEKLFF
TRBD2	.	TRBJ2-1	TRBV5-8	TGTGCCAGCAGCTTGTGGGGGGCGGGAGGGCCGGCCTCCTACAATGAGCAGTTCTTC	CASSLWGAGGPASYNEQFF
.	.	TRBJ1-2	TRBV5-1	TGCGCCAGCAGCCCTGAACTTACGCTAACTAACTATGGCTACACCTTC	CASSPELTLTNYGYTF
.	.	TRBJ2-5	TRBV4-1	TGCGCCAGCAGCGTAGGGGGGGCAGAGACCCAGTACTTC	CASSVGGAETQYF
TRBD1	.	TRBJ1-1	TRBV27	TGTGCCAGCAGTCCCGGGACAGCGAACACTGAAGCTTTCTTT	CASSPGTANTEAFF
.	.	TRBJ2-3	TRBV9	TGTGCCAGCAGCGTAGGTGGAGGGTTTAAATATTTT	CASSVGGGFKYF
.	.	TRBJ2-2	TRBV5-1	TGCGCCAGCAGCGGTACTTACACCGGGGAGCTGTTTTTT	CASSGTYTGELFF
.	.	TRBJ2-7	TRBV18	TGTGCCAGCTCACCACCGGGGGGCCGGGACAGTGGCCCCTACGAGCAGTACTTC	CASSPPGGRDSGPYEQYF
.	once	TRBJ1-4	TRBV28	TGTGCCAGCAGAGGTAATGAAAAACTGTTTTTT	CASRGNEKLFF